The entry below describes one T cell receptor beta chain. Other DNA sequences in this specimen translate into the identical CDR3. Authors' analysis steps: It was from reference gene primer amplification that nucleated cell counts were estimated. This table comes from immunoSEQ multiplex PCR, and its TCRdb copy is limited to in-frame clones, with some not included. V, J and clone size reflect that table, while D and trimming were determined from the DNA. Altogether fewer than 650,000 clones are present, roughly nine tenths being singletons, with the ten largest covering under 8.5%. The germline gives CDR1 SGDLS, CDR2 YYNGEE. The ends were cut back, 1 base at V and 3 bases at J, with 7 bases in the middle. The CDR3 runs to 13 residues. Seattle participants joined during active infection and were tracked over time. The record originates from a study of blood T cell repertoires in COVID-19. Study as a whole: Sites across the United States, Italy and Spain contributed samples from acute and convalescent COVID-19. The cDNA or gDNA used as material had been derived from T cells, B-cell-depleted T cells, or PBMCs.

The source material was peripheral blood. The J gene is TRBJ1-1, the V gene TRBV9; D gene ambiguous. This clonotype originated in a woman aged 45-65 years with COVID-19, enrolled during active disease. The CDR3 DNA reads as TGTGCCAGCAGCGTACTCTCGGACACTGAAGCTTTCTTT. Protein product: CASSVLSDTEAFF.